The present T cell receptor (beta chain) was sequenced within a study of blood T cell repertoires in COVID-19. About the study: The United States, Italy and Spain provided the acute and convalescent COVID-19 samples.

As handled by the study authors: From reference gene primer amplification, estimates of nucleated cell counts were derived. Assay used: immunoSEQ multiplex PCR; TCRdb lists only in-frame clones, some missing. V, J and clone size are those of that table, while D and trimming were read from the DNA. The repertoire holds 250,000 to 300,000 clones, with 85% to 90% as singletons. The cohort comprised adults aged about 18 to 90 years residing in approximately 25 US areas. Participants reported their clinical history, and cohort assignment relied on those reports. The sequence was obtained from a woman aged 50 to 65 who had been exposed to COVID-19. Sequenced material: PBMCs or T cells enriched from blood (not recorded which).

The CDR3 is CATTGVGEKLFF. In DNA form, the CDR3 reads TGTGCCACCACGGGGGTTGGGGAAAAACTGTTTTTT. The rearrangement uses TRBV3-1 (or the pseudogene TRBV3-2) and TRBJ1-4; a possible D gene is TRBD1 (5 bases). Germline CDR1 is LGHDT and CDR2 is YNNKEL (reference sequence). The CDR3 contains 12 residues. Trimming took 10 bases from V and 8 from J, leaving 14 bases between them.